What follows are 32 T cell receptor beta chains derived from one specimen sequenced in a study of T-cell reconstitution after alpha-beta-depleted transplantation in children. A library of TCRbeta sequences, prepared with unique molecular identifiers, was generated. MiXCR was run by TCRdb on the PCR reads, yielding one entry per CDR3 protein. The sample contains 440,000 or so distinct CDR3 sequences, 43% of which appear only once. Sequences were derived from PBMCs, sampled before TCRalphabeta/CD19-depleted stem cell transplant. These receptors came from a girl aged 2 to 10 with aplastic anemia, due to receive a stem cell transplant.

CDR3: CASSEYRGFLHF. Written as DNA, the CDR3 is TGTGCCAGCAGTGAATACCGGGGGTTCCTCCACTTT. This chain links TRBV25-1 with TRBJ1-6, with a weak D call TRBD1 (5 bases). Germline CDR1 MGHDK, CDR2 SYGVNS. CDR3 length equals 12 residues. Trimming pared 0 bases from V and 15 bases from J, leaving 9 bases between.

At least ten counts were recorded for this clonotype. V gene TRBV4-3 combines with J gene TRBJ2-7; D is undetermined. This CDR3 is built from 16 residues. The V gene lost 0 bases and the J gene lost 0 bases, with 12 bases spanning the gap. The V gene's germline CDR1 is LGHNA and CDR2 YSLEER. In DNA, the CDR3 is TGCGCCAGCAGCCAAGATTCGGGCTCAAGCTCCTACGAGCAGTACTTC. Translated, it gives CASSQDSGSSSYEQYF.

In this sample, this clonotype turned up many times. The CDR3: CASSPGGGSTDTQYF. In DNA form, the CDR3 reads TGTGCCAGCTCCCCTGGAGGCGGGAGTACAGATACGCAGTATTTT. The chain uses TRBV12-3 or TRBV12-4 and TRBJ2-3; 7 nucleotides agree with TRBD2. V lost 8 bases to trimming and J lost 3 bases; unmatched junction nucleotides: 11. The CDR3 spans 15 residues.

The table lists this clonotype with a count of one. The chain links TRBV7-1 to TRBJ2-3; 14 bases line up with TRBD2. TRBV7-1 is identified as an open reading frame with a role that is uncertain. The CDR3 contains 16 residues. J gave up 4 bases and V 5 bases, and 5 bases lay outside the gene matches. Here the CDR3 reads CASSPAGLAGADTQYF. The CDR3 DNA sequence: TGTGCCAGCAGCCCGGCGGGACTAGCGGGAGCAGATACGCAGTATTTT.

The table lists this clonotype with a few counts. The chain has TRBV7-2 and TRBJ2-1, with a weak D call TRBD1 (6 bases). The germline gives CDR1 SGHTA, CDR2 FQGNSA. With 5 bases removed from V and 0 bases from J, the gap between germline ends came to 14 bases. The CDR3 extends over 16 amino acids. Here the CDR3 reads CASSTRPDSSYNEQFF. For the CDR3, the DNA is TGTGCCAGCAGCACACGACCGGACAGCTCCTACAATGAGCAGTTCTTC.

In this sample, this clonotype turned up many times. The chain joins TRBV29-1 to TRBJ2-7, with 8 bases fitting TRBD2. This CDR3 contains 15 residues. Germline V lookup: CDR1 SQVTM, CDR2 ANQGSEA. The ends lost 6 bases at V and 0 bases at J; junction bases unmatched: 10. The CDR3 protein is CSVVISGKSSYEQYF. The DNA of the CDR3 is TGCAGCGTGGTTATTAGCGGGAAGAGCTCCTACGAGCAGTACTTC.

The gene calls are TRBV10-3 and TRBJ2-7; 10 bases are a match to TRBD2. The CDR3 runs 16 residues. V was clipped by 0 bases and J by 7 bases; unmatched bases: 9. The V gene's germline CDR1 is ENHRY and CDR2 SYGVKD. The CDR3 is CAISESIAGGPREQYF. The CDR3 bases are TGTGCCATCAGTGAGTCGATAGCGGGAGGCCCTAGGGAGCAGTACTTC.

There are many counts of this clonotype. This rearrangement joins TRBV7-2 to TRBJ1-2; TRBD1 matches 8 bases. The CDR3 sequence is 15 residues long. V shed 1 base and J 0 bases; nucleotides not matched to a gene: 1. CDR1 SGHTA and CDR2 FQGNSA come from the germline V gene. The CDR3 sequence: CASSLVTGANYGYTF. CDR3 DNA sequence: TGTGCCAGCAGCTTAGTGACAGGGGCTAACTATGGCTACACCTTC.

This clonotype was detected only a few times. This sequence joins TRBV4-2 and TRBJ2-2; D is perhaps TRBD2 (5 bases). V was shortened by 0 bases and J by 5 bases, with 19 bases between the two germline ends. The CDR3 has 18 amino acids. Germline CDR1 and CDR2: LGHNA and YNFKEQ. CDR3: CASSQESGRASGTGELFF. The CDR3 DNA reads as TGTGCCAGCAGCCAAGAAAGCGGAAGGGCGAGTGGGACCGGGGAGCTGTTTTTT.

The chain has TRBV6-5 and TRBJ2-1, with D perhaps matching TRBD2 (5 bases). Germline CDR1 reads MNHEY; CDR2 reads SVGAGI. This CDR3 has 14 amino acids. With 4 bases removed from V and 7 bases from J, the gap between germline ends came to 14 bases. The CDR3 DNA sequence: TGTGCCAGCAGTTCTTTCCCGAGCGGAAATGAGCAGTTCTTC. Translating gives CASSSFPSGNEQFF.

The rearrangement uses TRBV5-1 and TRBJ2-1, with 9 nucleotides matching TRBD1. V was pared by 6 bases and J by 5 bases, with 9 bases of the junction left unmatched. CDR1 and CDR2 (germline): SGHRS, YFSETQ. The CDR3 has 15 amino acids. CDR3 sequence reads: CASKPGQGRNNEQFF. The CDR3 coding sequence is TGCGCCAGCAAGCCGGGACAGGGTCGGAACAATGAGCAGTTCTTC.

V gene TRBV7-6 combines with J gene TRBJ1-6; 10 bases agree with TRBD1. Germline trimming cut 5 bases from V and 8 bases from J; bases unmatched to any gene: 6. The CDR3 totals 15 residues. Germline V CDR1 and CDR2: SGHVS, FNYEAQ. The CDR3 is CASSGQGGWDSPLHF. The CDR3 DNA is TGTGCCAGCAGCGGACAGGGGGGTTGGGATTCACCCCTCCACTTT.

This clonotype was recorded many times. V and J are TRBV7-9 and TRBJ2-3, with 8 bases identical to TRBD2. The germline CDR1 and CDR2 sequences are SEHNR and FQNEAQ (reference sequence). V shed 5 bases and J 1 base; nucleotides not matched to a gene: 5. The CDR3 has 15 amino acids. This chain's CDR3 is CASSALTSGTDTQYF. The CDR3 DNA reads as TGTGCCAGCAGCGCCCTGACTAGCGGCACAGATACGCAGTATTTT.

V and J are TRBV4-1 and TRBJ2-1, with D maybe TRBD2 (7 bases). Germline lookup yields CDR1 MGHRA and CDR2 YSYEKL. Trimming pared 0 bases from V and 0 bases from J, leaving 27 bases between. This CDR3 spans 22 amino acids. The CDR3 DNA follows: TGCGCCAGCAGCCAAGAGTATGTCTTTTCCGGCGGGGGCCGTAGCTCCTACAATGAGCAGTTCTTC. This gives the protein CASSQEYVFSGGGRSSYNEQFF.

In this sample, this clonotype turned up many times. The rearrangement links TRBV7-9 to TRBJ2-1; D is unclear. This CDR3 is built from 14 residues. Germline V gene data show CDR1 as SEHNR and CDR2 as FQNEAQ (reference sequence). Trimming shortened V by 5 bases and J by 5 bases, and 13 bases separated the two germline ends. The CDR3 region has the DNA TGTGCCAGCAGCCCCCTAGTCGTCGACAATGAGCAGTTCTTC. Its translation is CASSPLVVDNEQFF.

This clonotype was seen more than once but under ten times. V usage is TRBV7-9 and J usage is TRBJ2-3; D might be TRBD1 or TRBD2, each matching 6 bases. The CDR3 runs 16 residues. V was shortened by 4 bases and J by 0 bases, with 14 bases between the two germline ends. From germline, CDR1 is SEHNR and CDR2 FQNEAQ (reference sequence). The CDR3 nucleotides read TGTGCCAGCAGCTCGGGGGCAGCGGCTAGCACAGATACGCAGTATTTT. This encodes CASSSGAAASTDTQYF.

This clonotype has just a few counts. V is TRBV4-1 and J is TRBJ2-1, with a tentative D call TRBD2 (6 bases). This CDR3 region has 15 residues. V was pared by 7 bases and J by 6 bases, with 19 bases between. Germline CDR1 is MGHRA and CDR2 is YSYEKL. DNA for the CDR3: TGCGCCAGCAACCCGCATGCAGGGAGGACCAATGAGCAGTTCTTC. As protein: CASNPHAGRTNEQFF.

This clonotype has ten or more counts. This chain joins TRBV5-1 and TRBJ2-3; D uncertain. Trimming removed 5 bases from V and 2 bases from J, with 6 bases in between. From germline, CDR1 is SGHRS and CDR2 YFSETQ. The CDR3 totals 12 residues. CDR3 residues: CASRQNTDTQYF. CDR3 coding DNA: TGCGCCAGCAGGCAGAACACAGATACGCAGTATTTT.

Concerning this clonotype itself: Sequence at one end of the junction differs from germline and may be a read error. This chain joins TRBV20-1 and TRBJ2-3; D possibly matches TRBD1 or TRBD2 (6 bases each). The germline CDR1 and CDR2 sequences are DFQATT and SNEGSKA (reference sequence). The CDR3 is made up of 16 amino acids. The CDR3 is CSASFPGALPTDTQYF. The CDR3 bases are TGTAGTGCTAGTTTTCCGGGGGCCCTACCCACAGATACGCAGTATTTT.

CDR3 protein: CASSLDREDEQFF. Written as DNA, the CDR3 is TGTGCCAGCAGCTTGGACAGGGAAGATGAGCAGTTCTTC. The rearrangement uses TRBV7-9 and TRBJ2-1, with 8 nucleotides matching TRBD1. CDR3 size: 13 residues. The V and J ends lost 3 bases and 8 bases, in that order; junction bases with no gene match: 3. CDR1 and CDR2 (germline): SEHNR, FQNEAQ (reference sequence). Complete variable domain (other parts from reference TRBV7-9 and TRBJ2-1): DTGVSQNPRHKITKRGQNVTFRCDPISEHNRLYWYRQTLGQGPEFLTYFQNEAQLEKSRLLSDRFSAERPKGSFSTLEIQRTEQGDSAMYLCASSLDREDEQFFGPGTRLTVL.

This chain joins TRBV29-1 and TRBJ2-7; D possibly corresponds to TRBD2 (5 bases). The CDR3 spans 15 residues. The V gene lost 4 bases and the J gene lost 5 bases, with 21 bases spanning the gap. Germline V gene data show CDR1 as SQVTM and CDR2 as ANQGSEA. The CDR3 nucleotides are TGCAGCGTTGCTTCCCTGCGGGCGAGAGAAAACGAGCAGTACTTC. Translating it yields CSVASLRARENEQYF.

This clonotype was detected many times. The V and J genes are TRBV27 and TRBJ1-5; D is perhaps TRBD1 (6 bases). CDR1 is MNHEY, CDR2 SMNVEV, per germline (reference sequence). CDR3 length: 14 residues. Deletions cut 6 bases from V and 5 bases from J, with 14 bases between. The CDR3 DNA follows: TGTGCCAGCAGCCCTGGGGCAGGGGATCAGCCCCAGCATTTT. Encoded protein: CASSPGAGDQPQHF.

This clonotype was detected many times. J is TRBJ2-2 and V is TRBV20-1; 16 bases agree with TRBD2. The CDR3 totals 18 residues. The junction had 7 bases not matched to a gene; V was cut back by 6 bases and J by 0 bases. CDR1 and CDR2 from the germline V gene are DFQATT and SNEGSKA (reference sequence). The CDR3 loop reads CSARGLAGGPSNTGELFF. In DNA form, the CDR3 reads TGCAGTGCAAGGGGACTAGCGGGAGGGCCTTCGAACACCGGGGAGCTGTTTTTT.

CDR3 nucleotides: TGTGCCAGCAGTGAACGACAGGGGGCACACAATGAGCAGTTCTTC. It specifies CASSERQGAHNEQFF. The J gene is TRBJ2-1, the V gene TRBV6-1; 10 bases align to TRBD1. CDR1 is MNHNS and CDR2 is SASEGT in the germline V gene. The CDR3 spans 15 residues. Trimming removed 2 bases from V and 5 bases from J; junction bases left unmatched: 3.

This clonotype has only one observation. V is TRBV7-2 and J is TRBJ1-1; 8 nucleotides match TRBD1. This CDR3 has 13 amino acids. Unmatched junction bases numbered 9, after V lost 5 bases and J lost 10 bases. Germline V gene sequence: CDR1 SGHTA, CDR2 FQGNSA. The CDR3 DNA reads TGTGCCAGCAGCCCGAGGACAGGGCGGGGAGCTTTCTTT. Translated: CASSPRTGRGAFF.

This CDR3 is CASSPQGPTSSYNSPLHF. Written as DNA, the CDR3 is TGTGCCAGCAGCCCCCAGGGACCTACGAGCTCCTATAATTCACCCCTCCACTTT. The chain employs TRBV9 and TRBJ1-6, with a possible D match to TRBD1 (5 bases). V lost 4 bases and J 0 bases, leaving 17 bases between the germline ends. This CDR3 contains 18 residues. CDR1 and CDR2 from the germline V gene are SGDLS and YYNGEE.

A few counts support this clonotype. The rearrangement uses TRBV7-8 and TRBJ2-7, with D perhaps matching TRBD2 (5 bases). This CDR3 has 15 amino acids. Trimming removed 4 bases at V and 3 bases at J, with 16 bases between. The V gene's germline CDR1 is SGHVS and CDR2 FQNEAQ. The CDR3 DNA follows: TGTGCCAGCAGCTCCTGGGAGCCCTCTCGCTACGAGCAGTACTTC. As protein: CASSSWEPSRYEQYF.

The chain is built from TRBV20-1 and TRBJ2-1; TRBD2 aligns across 9 bases. The V segment lost 5 bases and the J segment 8 bases; nucleotides outside the gene matches: 10. Germline V gene lookup returns CDR1 DFQATT and CDR2 SNEGSKA (reference sequence). CDR3 length: 14 residues. The chain's CDR3 is CSAPGTSFFDEQFF. The DNA for the CDR3 is TGCAGTGCTCCCGGGACTAGCTTTTTCGATGAGCAGTTCTTC.

The CDR3 DNA follows: TGTGCCAGCGCTTTGGGCGCCGCGTACCAAGAGACCCAGTACTTC. Protein product: CASALGAAYQETQYF. The chain carries TRBV28 and TRBJ2-5, with unresolved D. CDR3 length: 15 amino acids. The germline V gene has CDR1 MDHEN and CDR2 SYDVKM. V was shortened by 8 bases and J by 0 bases, with 16 bases between the two germline ends.

The chain carries TRBV29-1 and TRBJ2-2, with 12 bases aligning to TRBD2. Germline V gene sequence: CDR1 SQVTM, CDR2 ANQGSEA. J gave up 0 bases and V 1 base, and 3 bases lay outside the gene matches. The CDR3 has 17 amino acids. The CDR3 protein is CSVEGTSGITNTGELFF. CDR3 DNA sequence: TGCAGCGTTGAAGGGACTAGCGGGATTACGAACACCGGGGAGCTGTTTTTT.

This chain connects TRBV5-4 to TRBJ2-1; 8 bases line up with TRBD2. Germline V gives CDR1 SGHNT, CDR2 YYREEE (reference sequence). J was trimmed by 7 bases and V by 4 bases; bases with no gene match: 13. This CDR3 is 16 amino acids long. CDR3 sequence reads: CASSLPGTSVRNEQFF. The DNA of the CDR3 is TGTGCCAGCAGCCTCCCCGGGACTAGTGTCAGGAATGAGCAGTTCTTC.

The rearrangement joins TRBV6-5 to TRBJ1-5; 7 bases fit TRBD1. The V and J ends lost 0 bases and 3 bases, in that order; junction bases with no gene match: 2. This CDR3 is 15 amino acids long. Germline CDR1 reads MNHEY; CDR2 reads SVGAGI. CDR3 DNA: TGTGCCAGCAGTTACTCGACAGGGATCAATCAGCCCCAGCATTTT. It yields the protein CASSYSTGINQPQHF.